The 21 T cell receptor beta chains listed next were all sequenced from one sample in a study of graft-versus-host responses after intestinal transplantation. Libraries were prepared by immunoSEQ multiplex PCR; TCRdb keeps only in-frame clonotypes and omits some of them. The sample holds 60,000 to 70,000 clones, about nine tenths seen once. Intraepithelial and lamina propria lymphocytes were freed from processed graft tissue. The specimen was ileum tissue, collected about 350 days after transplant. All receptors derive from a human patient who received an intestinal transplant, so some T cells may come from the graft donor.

For the CDR3, the DNA is TGTGCCAGCAGCCAAGGCTCCAGGGGATTATTAAGGATGAACACTGAAGCTTTCTTT. Translating it yields CASSQGSRGLLRMNTEAFF. The chain joins TRBV14 to TRBJ1-1; TRBD1 might be the D (6 bases). Per germline, CDR1 SGHDN and CDR2 FVKESK. The V end lost 1 base, the J end lost 0 bases, and 21 bases lay between the germline ends. The CDR3 is 19 amino acids.

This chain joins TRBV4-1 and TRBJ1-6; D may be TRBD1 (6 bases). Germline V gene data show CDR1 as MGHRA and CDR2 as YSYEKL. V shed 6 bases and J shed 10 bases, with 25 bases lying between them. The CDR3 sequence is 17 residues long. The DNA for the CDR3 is TGCGCCAGCAGTCCGGAGGCGCTGGGGGCTTTTCAGTCACCCCTCCACTTT. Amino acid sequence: CASSPEALGAFQSPLHF.

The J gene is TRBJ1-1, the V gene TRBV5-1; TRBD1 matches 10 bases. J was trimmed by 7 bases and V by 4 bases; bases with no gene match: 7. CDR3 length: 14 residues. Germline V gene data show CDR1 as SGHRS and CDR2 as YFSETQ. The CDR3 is CASSGTGAALEAFF. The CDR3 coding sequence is TGCGCCAGCAGCGGGACAGGGGCTGCTCTTGAAGCTTTCTTT.

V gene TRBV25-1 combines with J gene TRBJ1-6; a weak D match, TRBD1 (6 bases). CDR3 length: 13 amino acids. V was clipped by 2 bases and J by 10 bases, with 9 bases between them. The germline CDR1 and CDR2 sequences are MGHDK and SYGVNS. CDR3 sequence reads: CASSEQGQSPLHF. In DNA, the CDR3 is TGTGCCAGCAGTGAACAGGGGCAATCACCCCTCCACTTT.

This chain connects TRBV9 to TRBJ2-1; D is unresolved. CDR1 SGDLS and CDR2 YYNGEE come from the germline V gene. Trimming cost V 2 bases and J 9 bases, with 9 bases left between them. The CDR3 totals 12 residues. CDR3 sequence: CASSVSESEQFF. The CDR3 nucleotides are TGTGCCAGCAGCGTGAGCGAGAGTGAGCAGTTCTTC.

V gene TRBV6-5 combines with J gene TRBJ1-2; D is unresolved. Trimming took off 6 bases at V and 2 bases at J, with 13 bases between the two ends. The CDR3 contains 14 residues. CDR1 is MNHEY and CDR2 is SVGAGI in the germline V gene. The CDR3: CASRPGEFNYGYTF. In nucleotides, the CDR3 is TGTGCCAGCAGACCCGGGGAGTTCAACTATGGCTACACCTTC.

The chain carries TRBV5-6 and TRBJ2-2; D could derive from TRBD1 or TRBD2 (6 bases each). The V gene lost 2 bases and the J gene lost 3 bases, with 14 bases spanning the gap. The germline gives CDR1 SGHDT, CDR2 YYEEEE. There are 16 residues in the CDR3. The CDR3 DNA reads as TGTGCCAGCAGCTTATTAGGGGGGCGGGACACCGGGGAGCTGTTTTTT. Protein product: CASSLLGGRDTGELFF.

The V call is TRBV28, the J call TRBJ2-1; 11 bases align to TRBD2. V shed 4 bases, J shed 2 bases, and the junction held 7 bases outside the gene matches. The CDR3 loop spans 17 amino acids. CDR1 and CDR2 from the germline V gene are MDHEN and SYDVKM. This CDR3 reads CASSSLPTSGAYNEQFF. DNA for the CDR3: TGTGCCAGCAGTTCCCTCCCGACTAGCGGGGCCTACAATGAGCAGTTCTTC.

The CDR3 sequence: CASSEIDQALMGQETQYF. The CDR3, as DNA: TGTGCCAGCAGTGAGATTGACCAGGCTCTAATGGGGCAAGAGACCCAGTACTTC. This chain joins TRBV6-1 and TRBJ2-5; D is undetermined. V was cut by 3 bases and J by 2 bases, with 22 bases left in between. The CDR3 extends over 18 amino acids. Germline V gene sequence: CDR1 MNHNS, CDR2 SASEGT.

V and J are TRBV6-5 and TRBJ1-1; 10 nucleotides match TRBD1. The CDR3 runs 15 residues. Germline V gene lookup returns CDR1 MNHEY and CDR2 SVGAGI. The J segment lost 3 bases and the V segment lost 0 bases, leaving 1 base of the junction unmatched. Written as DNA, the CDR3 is TGTGCCAGCAGTTACTCCGGGACAGGGGACACTGAAGCTTTCTTT. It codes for CASSYSGTGDTEAFF.

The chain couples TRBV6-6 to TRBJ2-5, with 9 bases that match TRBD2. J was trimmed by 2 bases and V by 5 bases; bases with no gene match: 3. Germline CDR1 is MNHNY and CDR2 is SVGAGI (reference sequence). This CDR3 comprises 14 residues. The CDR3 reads CASSKTSGQETQYF. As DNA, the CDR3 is TGTGCCAGCAGTAAGACTAGCGGACAAGAGACCCAGTACTTC.

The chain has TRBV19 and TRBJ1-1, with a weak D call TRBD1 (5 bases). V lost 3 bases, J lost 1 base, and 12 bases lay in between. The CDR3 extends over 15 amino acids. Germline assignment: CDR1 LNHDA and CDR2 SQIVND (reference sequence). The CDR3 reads CASSISDGGNTEAFF. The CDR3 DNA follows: TGTGCCAGTAGTATCTCTGATGGGGGGAACACTGAAGCTTTCTTT.

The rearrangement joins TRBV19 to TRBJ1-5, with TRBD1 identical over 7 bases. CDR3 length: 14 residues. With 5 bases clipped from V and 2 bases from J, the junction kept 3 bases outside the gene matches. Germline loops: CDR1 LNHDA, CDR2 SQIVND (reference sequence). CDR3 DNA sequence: TGTGCCAGTAGTGTTACAGGGGGCAATCAGCCCCAGCATTTT. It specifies CASSVTGGNQPQHF.

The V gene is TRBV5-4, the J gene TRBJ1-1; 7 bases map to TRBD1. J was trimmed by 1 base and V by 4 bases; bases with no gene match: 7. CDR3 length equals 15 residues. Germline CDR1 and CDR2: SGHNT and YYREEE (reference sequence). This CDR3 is CASSLTGVGNTEAFF. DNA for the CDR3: TGTGCCAGCAGCCTTACAGGGGTGGGGAACACTGAAGCTTTCTTT.

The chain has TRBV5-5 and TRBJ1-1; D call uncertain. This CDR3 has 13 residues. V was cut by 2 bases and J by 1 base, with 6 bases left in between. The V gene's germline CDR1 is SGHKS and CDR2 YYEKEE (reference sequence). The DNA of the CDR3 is TGTGCCAGCAGCTTAGATCCGAACACTGAAGCTTTCTTT. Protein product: CASSLDPNTEAFF.

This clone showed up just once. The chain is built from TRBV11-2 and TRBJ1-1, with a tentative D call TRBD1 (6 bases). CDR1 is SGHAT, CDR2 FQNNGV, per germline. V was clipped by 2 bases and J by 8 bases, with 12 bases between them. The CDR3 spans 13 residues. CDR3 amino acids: CASSLRGGPEAFF. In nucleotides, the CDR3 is TGTGCCAGCAGCTTAAGGGGGGGACCAGAAGCTTTCTTT.

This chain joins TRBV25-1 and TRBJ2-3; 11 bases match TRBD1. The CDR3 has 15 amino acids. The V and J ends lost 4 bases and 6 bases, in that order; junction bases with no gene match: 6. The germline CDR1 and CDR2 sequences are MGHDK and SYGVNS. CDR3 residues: CASSVDRGPGDTQYF. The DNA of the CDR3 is TGTGCCAGCAGTGTGGACAGGGGGCCCGGGGATACGCAGTATTTT.

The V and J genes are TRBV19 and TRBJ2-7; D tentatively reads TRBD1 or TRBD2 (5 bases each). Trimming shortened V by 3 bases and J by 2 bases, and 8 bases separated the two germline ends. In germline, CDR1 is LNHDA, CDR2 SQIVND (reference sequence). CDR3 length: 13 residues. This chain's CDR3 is CASSIGTPYEQYF. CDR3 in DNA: TGTGCCAGTAGTATTGGGACCCCCTACGAGCAGTACTTC. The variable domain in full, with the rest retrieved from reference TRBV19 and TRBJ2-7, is DGGITQSPKYLFRKEGQNVTLSCEQNLNHDAMYWYRQDPGQGLRLIYYSQIVNDFQKGDIAEGYSVSREKKESFPLTVTSAQKNPTAFYLCASSIGTPYEQYFGPGTRLTVT.

The CDR3 loop reads CARRTRYNEQFF. CDR3 nucleotides: TGTGCCAGAAGGACGCGTTACAATGAGCAGTTCTTC. This chain joins TRBV2 and TRBJ2-1; D remains ambiguous. The CDR3 runs 12 residues. V was pared by 9 bases and J by 4 bases, with 10 bases between. Germline assignment: CDR1 SNHLY and CDR2 FYNNEI.

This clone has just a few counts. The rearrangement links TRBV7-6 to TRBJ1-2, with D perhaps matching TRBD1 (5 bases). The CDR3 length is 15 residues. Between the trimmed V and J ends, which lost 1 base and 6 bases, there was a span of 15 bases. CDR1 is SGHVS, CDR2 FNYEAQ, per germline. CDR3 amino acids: CASSLVRGPADGYTF. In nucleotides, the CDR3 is TGTGCCAGCAGCTTAGTAAGGGGACCAGCCGATGGCTACACCTTC.

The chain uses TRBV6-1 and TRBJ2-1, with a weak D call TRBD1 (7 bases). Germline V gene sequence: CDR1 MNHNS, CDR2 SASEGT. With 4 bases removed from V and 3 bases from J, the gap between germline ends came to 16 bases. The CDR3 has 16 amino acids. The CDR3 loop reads CASSVRPGGRYNEQFF. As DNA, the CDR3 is TGTGCCAGCAGTGTTCGTCCAGGGGGGCGCTACAATGAGCAGTTCTTC.